Listed below are T cell receptor beta chains from one sample, sequenced in a study of OX40 agonist ivuxolimab in advanced cancers. Some clones are missing from TCRdb's copy, which holds only in-frame ones; the method was immunoSEQ multiplex PCR. This table has tens of thousands of clones, approximately 90% appearing once. The material sequenced was CD4+ or CD8+ T cells sorted from blood, taken in a trial of the OX40 agonist ivuxolimab. The receptors originated from an adult with an advanced solid tumor such as melanoma, head and neck, liver or kidney cancer. CDR3s include the opening cysteine and the closing phenylalanine or tryptophan. D genes are given only for firm matches. Size is omitted from some rows. Given values are once, few, many or a class for expanded clones.

d_gene	v_gene	abundance	j_gene	CDR3aa	CDR3nt
NA	TRBV2	NA	TRBJ2-7	CASHGLREQYF	TGTGCCAGCCACGGTTTGAGGGAGCAGTACTTC
NA	TRBV11-3	once	TRBJ2-6	CASSAFSSRQSRANVLTF	TGTGCCAGCAGCGCCTTCTCATCTCGACAAAGTCGGGCCAACGTCCTGACTTTC
TRBD2	TRBV19	NA	TRBJ2-7	CASSMASGGYEQYF	TGTGCCAGTAGTATGGCTAGCGGAGGCTACGAGCAGTACTTC
NA	TRBV2	once	TRBJ2-1	CASSGGSGGYEQFF	TGTGCCAGCAGTGGGGGTAGCGGCGGATATGAGCAGTTCTTC
NA	TRBV5-6	NA	TRBJ1-1	CASSLTDEAFF	TGTGCCAGCAGCCTGACGGATGAAGCTTTCTTT
NA	TRBV5-6	NA	TRBJ1-2	CASSLGGGRGYTF	TGTGCCAGCAGCTTAGGAGGGGGTAGGGGCTACACCTTC
NA	TRBV4-1	once	TRBJ2-5	CASSQDETQYF	TGCGCCAGCAGCCAAGATGAGACCCAGTACTTC
NA	TRBV16	NA	TRBJ2-3	CASSLYREDTQYF	TGTGCCAGCAGCCTTTACAGGGAGGATACGCAGTATTTT
TRBD1	TRBV6-1	NA	TRBJ2-7	CASRVQGAHPEQYF	TGTGCCAGCAGAGTACAGGGGGCGCATCCCGAGCAGTACTTC
NA	TRBV5-1	few	TRBJ2-7	CASSLDNSPYEQYF	TGCGCCAGCAGCTTGGATAACTCACCCTACGAGCAGTACTTC
NA	TRBV7-2	once	TRBJ1-2	CASSLDISPGQVFSRGYTF	TGTGCCAGCAGCTTAGACATCTCCCCCGGGCAGGTGTTTAGTCGTGGCTACACCTTC
TRBD1	TRBV5-1	NA	TRBJ2-3	CASSSVGQGAGDTQYF	TGCGCCAGCAGCTCTGTGGGACAGGGGGCTGGGGATACGCAGTATTTT
NA	TRBV9	NA	TRBJ2-1	CASSVRQIYNEQFF	TGTGCCAGCAGCGTACGGCAGATATACAATGAGCAGTTCTTC
NA	TRBV11-2	NA	TRBJ2-3	CASSFTDTQYF	TGTGCCAGCAGTTTTACAGATACGCAGTATTTT
TRBD1	TRBV10-3	once	TRBJ2-7	CAISDRGWDEQYF	TGTGCCATCAGCGACAGGGGGTGGGACGAGCAGTACTTC
NA	TRBV2	NA	TRBJ2-3	CASREGIVGQDGTDTQYF	TGTGCCAGCAGGGAAGGTATAGTGGGACAAGATGGGACAGATACGCAGTATTTT
NA	TRBV27	NA	TRBJ1-5	CASSHMRGGNQPQHF	TGTGCCAGCAGCCATATGAGGGGCGGCAATCAGCCCCAGCATTTT
TRBD1	TRBV6-5	NA	TRBJ1-2	CASSPSDRAFYGYTF	TGTGCCAGCAGTCCCTCCGACAGGGCTTTCTATGGCTACACCTTC
TRBD2	TRBV4-2	NA	TRBJ2-3	CASSPKTSGRVDTQYF	TGTGCCAGCAGCCCGAAGACTAGCGGGAGAGTAGATACGCAGTATTTT
NA	TRBV4-1	NA	TRBJ2-3	CASSQDIGGLITDTQYF	TGCGCCAGCAGCCAAGACATCGGGGGGCTGATCACAGATACGCAGTATTTT
NA	TRBV7-8	NA	TRBJ2-7	CASSPSYEQYF	TGTGCCAGCAGCCCCTCCTACGAGCAGTACTTC
TRBD1	TRBV7-3	NA	TRBJ2-7	CASSLMPGGAYEQYF	TGTGCCAGCAGCTTAATGCCAGGGGGCGCGTACGAGCAGTACTTC
NA	TRBV13	NA	TRBJ2-7	CASGRGPYEQYF	TGTGCCAGCGGGCGGGGACCCTACGAGCAGTACTTC
NA	TRBV28	once	TRBJ2-7	CASSLYRVVPSFYEQYF	TGTGCCAGCAGTTTATACAGGGTCGTGCCGTCGTTCTACGAGCAGTACTTC
NA	TRBV7-3	NA	TRBJ2-1	CASSSNLAAYNEQFF	TGTGCCAGCAGCTCCAACCTCGCGGCCTACAATGAGCAGTTCTTC
NA	TRBV5-6	NA	TRBJ2-7	CASSLVYREHEQYF	TGTGCCAGCAGCTTGGTGTACAGGGAACACGAGCAGTACTTC
NA	TRBV21-1	once	TRBJ2-5	CASTTQTETQETQYF	TGTGCCAGCACCACTCAGACAGAAACCCAAGAGACCCAGTACTTC
NA	TRBV7-3	NA	TRBJ2-7	CASSLGQKWDEQYF	TGTGCCAGCAGCTTAGGACAGAAATGGGACGAGCAGTACTTC
TRBD2	TRBV7-6	NA	TRBJ2-7	CASSSGLAGGEQYF	TGTGCCAGCAGCTCCGGACTAGCGGGAGGCGAGCAGTACTTC
NA	TRBV9	few	TRBJ2-2	CASSSTGHYATGELFF	TGTGCCAGCAGCTCAACGGGACATTATGCCACCGGGGAGCTGTTTTTT
NA	TRBV7-9	once	TRBJ2-2	CASSQERNTGELFF	TGTGCCAGCAGCCAGGAAAGGAACACCGGGGAGCTGTTTTTT
TRBD1	TRBV9	NA	TRBJ1-2	CASSSGGTPGGGYGYTF	TGTGCCAGCAGCTCAGGGGGGACTCCTGGAGGAGGGTATGGCTACACCTTC
NA	TRBV18	NA	TRBJ2-1	CASSPENQRSSEQFF	TGTGCCAGCTCACCGGAAAACCAGAGGTCAAGTGAGCAGTTCTTC
TRBD1	TRBV2	once	TRBJ2-4	CASSQKRQGPKNIQYF	TGTGCCAGCAGCCAAAAACGACAGGGACCCAAAAACATTCAGTACTTC
NA	TRBV7-6	NA	TRBJ2-6	CASSLALRVLPDPGANVLTF	TGTGCCAGCAGCTTAGCGTTGAGGGTCCTCCCAGACCCTGGGGCCAACGTCCTGACTTTC
NA	TRBV4-1	NA	TRBJ2-5	CASSQQASQETQYF	TGCGCCAGCAGCCAACAGGCGTCCCAAGAGACCCAGTACTTC
NA	TRBV19	NA	TRBJ2-2	CASSNPRKANTGELFF	TGTGCCAGTAGTAATCCCAGGAAAGCGAACACCGGGGAGCTGTTTTTT
TRBD1	TRBV5-6	once	TRBJ1-6	CASSLDRGGTYNSPLHF	TGTGCCAGCAGCTTGGACAGGGGGGGAACCTATAATTCACCCCTCCACTTT
NA	TRBV7-2	NA	TRBJ2-5	CASSLGGGPQETQYF	TGTGCCAGCAGCTTAGGGGGGGGCCCCCAAGAGACCCAGTACTTC
NA	TRBV7-9	NA	TRBJ2-7	CASSLVGAPYEQYF	TGTGCCAGCAGCTTAGTGGGAGCTCCCTACGAGCAGTACTTC
TRBD1	TRBV19	NA	TRBJ2-7	CASSPGQGAGQYF	TGTGCCAGTAGTCCGGGACAGGGGGCAGGGCAGTACTTC
TRBD1	TRBV28	NA	TRBJ1-4	CASTPRDREFEKLFF	TGTGCCAGCACTCCTCGGGACAGGGAGTTTGAAAAACTGTTTTTT
NA	TRBV15	once	TRBJ1-6	CATSSPGEGPLHF	TGTGCCACCAGCAGCCCGGGAGAGGGACCCCTCCACTTT
NA	TRBV5-6	NA	TRBJ1-5	CASSPGWGQGNQPQHF	TGTGCCAGCAGCCCAGGGTGGGGGCAGGGCAATCAGCCCCAGCATTTT
NA	TRBV27	NA	TRBJ1-1	CASSLSGRGGVNTEAFF	TGTGCCAGCAGTTTATCGGGCCGCGGGGGGGTGAACACTGAAGCTTTCTTT
TRBD2	TRBV2	medium-sized	TRBJ2-7	CASRELAGGVYEQYF	TGTGCCAGCAGGGAACTAGCGGGAGGGGTCTACGAGCAGTACTTC
TRBD1	TRBV9	NA	TRBJ2-7	CASSVTGLSYEQYF	TGTGCCAGCAGCGTGACAGGGCTAAGCTACGAGCAGTACTTC
TRBD2	TRBV7-6	NA	TRBJ2-3	CASSLEGLAGRTDTQYF	TGTGCCAGCAGCTTAGAGGGACTAGCGGGACGCACAGATACGCAGTATTTT
TRBD1	TRBV29-1	NA	TRBJ2-2	CSVEQQGVNTGELFF	TGCAGCGTTGAACAACAGGGGGTCAACACCGGGGAGCTGTTTTTT
TRBD1	TRBV5-1	few	TRBJ2-2	CASSPWTGNTGELFF	TGCGCCAGCAGCCCCTGGACAGGGAACACCGGGGAGCTGTTTTTT
TRBD2	TRBV9	NA	TRBJ2-7	CASSVDHREGNYEQYF	TGTGCCAGCAGCGTAGATCACCGGGAGGGGAACTACGAGCAGTACTTC
NA	TRBV11-2	NA	TRBJ2-2	CASSFSQGGSGELFF	TGTGCCAGCAGCTTCTCCCAGGGGGGAAGCGGGGAGCTGTTTTTT
NA	TRBV11-2	NA	TRBJ1-5	CASSLPGNQPQHF	TGTGCCAGCAGCTTACCCGGGAACCAGCCCCAGCATTTT
NA	TRBV27	NA	TRBJ2-1	CASSPLEYNEQFF	TGTGCCAGCAGCCCGTTAGAGTACAATGAGCAGTTCTTC